This is a list of T cell receptor beta chains from one sample in a study of blood T cell repertoires in COVID-19. Assay: immunoSEQ multiplex PCR; the TCRdb copy retains only in-frame clones and omits some. The repertoire includes 40,000 to 60,000 clones, roughly 84% of them detected once, and 5.9% sits in the top ten. The sample taken for sequencing was peripheral blood. All receptors come from an older woman with acute or convalescent COVID-19. Each CDR3 is given with its conserved first and last residue. A D gene is named only where the DNA matches it firmly. Some rows mark clone size as missing; the rest say once, few, many or name a class of expanded clone.

-	TRBV18	TRBJ2-1	-	CASSFLGDTYNEQFF	TGTGCCAGCTCCTTCTTGGGCGATACCTACAATGAGCAGTTCTTC
-	TRBV19	TRBJ1-2	-	CASRPWAGPYGYTF	TGTGCCAGTCGACCTTGGGCGGGTCCTTATGGCTACACCTTC
-	TRBV3-1/TRBV3-2	TRBJ2-7	TRBD2	CASSQESGGTLLSYEQYF	TGTGCCAGCAGCCAAGAATCGGGGGGGACCCTCCTCTCCTACGAGCAGTACTTC
-	TRBV5-1	TRBJ2-7	-	CASSLGQAVTYEQYF	TGCGCCAGCAGCTTGGGACAGGCGGTTACCTACGAGCAGTACTTC
-	TRBV10-1	TRBJ2-7	TRBD2	CASSQTLTSGPSYEQYF	TGCGCCAGCAGCCAAACCTTGACTAGCGGGCCTTCCTACGAGCAGTACTTC
-	TRBV11-1	TRBJ1-5	TRBD1	CASSETGALNQPQHF	TGTGCCAGCAGCGAGACAGGGGCCCTCAATCAGCCCCAGCATTTT
-	TRBV25-1	TRBJ2-7	-	CASRGVRGVSYEQYF	TGTGCCAGCAGGGGGGTCAGGGGGGTTTCCTACGAGCAGTACTTC
-	TRBV6-5	TRBJ1-1	-	CASRNGGTEAFF	TGTGCCAGCAGAAATGGCGGCACTGAAGCTTTCTTT
-	TRBV18	TRBJ1-2	-	CASSPGLLEGGYTF	TGTGCCAGCTCGCCCGGACTCCTCGAAGGTGGCTACACCTTC
-	TRBV2	TRBJ2-6	-	CASNGPQGGYSGANVLTF	TGTGCCAGCAACGGGCCTCAGGGGGGTTACTCTGGGGCCAACGTCCTGACTTTC
many	TRBV4-3	TRBJ1-1	TRBD1	CASSQEWDSGAEAFF	TGCGCCAGCAGCCAAGAATGGGACAGTGGCGCTGAAGCTTTCTTT
-	TRBV7-3	TRBJ1-3	-	CASSLLGSGNTIYF	TGTGCCAGCAGCTTACTCGGGTCTGGAAACACCATATATTTT
-	TRBV6-5	TRBJ1-2	TRBD1	CASSYRQGLGYGYTF	TGTGCCAGCAGTTACAGACAGGGCTTGGGCTATGGCTACACCTTC